This T cell receptor (beta chain) derives from a study of molecular identifiers for immune sequencing clone quantification. Background on the study: Across replicate runs, RNA obtained from approximately 20,000 or 100,000 naive CD8 cells was divided into five, with four undergoing sequencing.

Making the bulk TCR libraries relied on previously described methods and listed TCR primers. In TCRdb, the PCR reads were re-called with MiXCR into one record per CDR3 protein. Of about 640,000 distinct CDR3 sequences listed, less than 20% are singletons. The CDR3 runs 19 residues. Germline CDR1 and CDR2: MNHEY and SVGEGT. V lost 0 bases, J lost 5 bases, and 16 bases stayed unmatched. This clonotype was seen at least ten times. This TCR was recovered from a human donor in good health. Some libraries in this study had Jurkat cell RNA spiked in. The sample taken for sequencing was naive CD8+ T cells from blood, with Jurkat cell RNA spiked in. Indicated subset: FACS-sorted CD8+CD4-CCR7+CD45RA+ naive T cells. This rearrangement joins TRBV6-2 or TRBV6-3 to TRBJ1-5; 7 bases agree with TRBD1. CDR3 amino acids: CASSYSPRDRRLTDQPQHF. DNA of the CDR3: TGTGCCAGCAGTTACTCCCCAAGGGACAGAAGACTTACGGATCAGCCCCAGCATTTT.